Following are 17 T cell receptor beta chains from one sample sequenced in a study of shared clonotypes between healthy human individuals. TCRdb's table, derived via immunoSEQ multiplex PCR, lists solely in-frame clones and lacks some. The table records more than 400,000 clones, about 72% of them present only once. Sample: PBMCs. The source is a woman aged 40-49 years in good health. Some clones in this sample may be carry-over from other donors' samples.

This rearrangement joins TRBV7-6 to TRBJ2-3; 13 positions match TRBD2. The trim removed 1 base at V and 2 bases at J, leaving 6 bases unmatched. This CDR3 is 18 amino acids long. Per the germline V gene, CDR1 is SGHVS and CDR2 is FNYEAQ. The CDR3 DNA reads TGTGCCAGCAGCTTAGGCATTGGACTAGCGGGAGTCACAGATACGCAGTATTTT. Translating it yields CASSLGIGLAGVTDTQYF.

The V and J genes are TRBV11-2 and TRBJ2-7; TRBD1 is a possible D gene (5 bases). Deletions cut 5 bases from V and 4 bases from J, with 18 bases between. The CDR3 length is 15 residues. Per germline, CDR1 SGHAT and CDR2 FQNNGV. The CDR3 DNA reads TGTGCCAGCAGCCCCATTAGGGGTGCCAGTTACGAGCAGTACTTC. Its translation: CASSPIRGASYEQYF.

The chain joins TRBV7-9 to TRBJ1-4; maybe TRBD1 (5 bases). The V gene lost 1 base and the J gene lost 6 bases, with 15 bases spanning the gap. The germline V gene encodes CDR1 SEHNR and CDR2 FQNEAQ (reference sequence). The CDR3 sequence is 16 residues long. The CDR3 loop reads CASSLGSLGGDEKLFF. The CDR3 DNA follows: TGTGCCAGCAGCTTAGGCTCTCTCGGGGGTGATGAAAAACTGTTTTTT.

This rearrangement joins TRBV6-1 to TRBJ2-7; no definite D call. The CDR3 is made up of 14 amino acids. With 1 base removed from V and 2 bases from J, the gap between germline ends came to 9 bases. CDR1 is MNHNS, CDR2 SASEGT, per germline. The CDR3 loop is CASSEDLLAYEQYF. The CDR3 DNA follows: TGTGCCAGCAGTGAAGATTTGCTAGCCTACGAGCAGTACTTC.

The rearrangement joins TRBV30 to TRBJ1-5, with D maybe TRBD1 (5 bases). This CDR3 has 16 amino acids. Trimming shortened V by 3 bases and J by 3 bases, and 18 bases separated the two germline ends. CDR1 and CDR2 (germline): GTSNPN, SVGIG (reference sequence). The CDR3 sequence is CAWSAGSGQANQPQHF. In DNA form, the CDR3 reads TGTGCCTGGAGCGCCGGATCCGGACAAGCCAATCAGCCCCAGCATTTT. The full variable domain, with the rest looked up from reference TRBV30 and TRBJ1-5, is SQTIHQWPATLVQPVGSPLSLECTVEGTSNPNLYWYRQAAGRGLQLLFYSVGIGQISSEVPQNLSASRPQDRQFILSSKKLLLSDSGFYLCAWSAGSGQANQPQHFGDGTRLSIL.

The J gene is TRBJ2-1, the V gene TRBV29-1; tentatively, D is TRBD2 (6 bases). This CDR3 is built from 11 residues. Germline values: CDR1 SQVTM, CDR2 ANQGSEA. V gave up 6 bases and J gave up 13 bases, with 16 bases separating them. CDR3 nucleotide sequence: TGCAGCGTCGACCGGGGCGGACTACAGTTCTTC. This translates into CSVDRGGLQFF.

The V call is TRBV5-4, the J call TRBJ1-5; D is ambiguous. In germline, CDR1 is SGHNT, CDR2 YYREEE (reference sequence). V was clipped by 4 bases and J by 6 bases, with 11 bases between them. CDR3 length: 13 amino acids. The CDR3, as DNA: TGTGCCAGCAGCCCTTTCCCCGGTCAGCCCCAGCATTTT. This sequence encodes CASSPFPGQPQHF.

Remarks on this clone: Other DNA sequences in the sample encode the same CDR3. This chain uses TRBV27 with TRBJ2-1, with 7 positions matching TRBD1. This CDR3 spans 14 amino acids. J was trimmed by 0 bases and V by 6 bases; bases with no gene match: 2. Germline loops: CDR1 MNHEY, CDR2 SMNVEV (reference sequence). The CDR3 here is CASRTGSSYNEQFF. In nucleotides, the CDR3 is TGTGCCAGCAGGACAGGGAGCTCCTACAATGAGCAGTTCTTC.

V usage is TRBV28 and J usage is TRBJ2-2; no clear D. Trimming removed 0 bases from V and 4 bases from J, with 3 bases in between. CDR1 MDHEN and CDR2 SYDVKM come from the germline V gene. This CDR3 has 13 amino acids. The CDR3 loop reads CASSLWGTGELFF. CDR3 DNA: TGTGCCAGCAGTTTATGGGGCACCGGGGAGCTGTTTTTT.

The V gene is TRBV7-9, the J gene TRBJ1-4; the D is unclear. Deletions cut 1 base from V and 0 bases from J, with 6 bases between. The CDR3 is 15 residues long. Germline assignment: CDR1 SEHNR and CDR2 FQNEAQ (reference sequence). The CDR3: CASSLVASTNEKLFF. For the CDR3, the DNA is TGTGCCAGCAGCTTAGTGGCTTCAACTAATGAAAAACTGTTTTTT.

This clone has just a few counts. The rearrangement links TRBV6-4 to TRBJ2-3; D may match TRBD1 or TRBD2 (6 bases each). CDR1 and CDR2 from the germline V gene are MRHNA and SNTAGT. Trimming cost V 0 bases and J 5 bases, with 12 bases left between them. The CDR3 runs 15 residues. The CDR3 nucleotides read TGTGCCAGCAGTGACTCAGCGGAGGGGGGAGATACGCAGTATTTT. It is translated as CASSDSAEGGDTQYF.

The chain recombines TRBV7-2 with TRBJ2-1; possible D gene TRBD1, 5 bases. V was clipped by 0 bases and J by 10 bases, with 7 bases between them. The CDR3 length is 12 residues. Germline V gives CDR1 SGHTA, CDR2 FQGNSA. This CDR3 is CASSLAGEEQFF. In DNA, the CDR3 is TGTGCCAGCAGCTTAGCAGGGGAAGAGCAGTTCTTC.

This clone was observed a single time. This chain joins TRBV7-9 and TRBJ2-3; 14 nucleotides align to TRBD2. After removal of 5 bases from V and 2 bases from J, the junction contained 6 bases not matched to a gene. The germline V gene has CDR1 SEHNR and CDR2 FQNEAQ (reference sequence). The CDR3 has 17 residues. CDR3 region: CASSPGTSGGHTDTQYF. The CDR3 DNA reads as TGTGCCAGCAGCCCAGGGACTAGCGGGGGACACACAGATACGCAGTATTTT.

This clone was recorded once. The V gene is TRBV6-1, the J gene TRBJ2-3; D is possibly TRBD1 or TRBD2 (5 bases each). The V gene lost 2 bases and the J gene lost 4 bases, with 13 bases spanning the gap. Germline CDR1 reads MNHNS; CDR2 reads SASEGT. The CDR3 consists of 15 residues. This CDR3 is CASSERPGRADTQYF. DNA for the CDR3: TGTGCCAGCAGTGAACGTCCAGGGCGGGCAGATACGCAGTATTTT.

This clone was recorded at least ten times. The chain is built from TRBV18 and TRBJ2-3; tentative D call: TRBD1 (5 bases). V lost 4 bases and J lost 2, with 13 bases in between. Germline V lookup: CDR1 KGHSH, CDR2 LQKENI. This CDR3 has 15 amino acids. The CDR3 spells CASSHAETATDTQYF. For the CDR3, the DNA is TGTGCCAGCTCACATGCCGAGACAGCCACAGATACGCAGTATTTT.

This clone was seen only once. V and J are TRBV4-2 and TRBJ2-1, with 7 bases identical to TRBD2. The CDR3 loop spans 15 amino acids. The germline gives CDR1 LGHNA, CDR2 YNFKEQ. The V segment lost 5 bases and the J segment 0 bases; nucleotides outside the gene matches: 4. CDR3 coding DNA: TGTGCCAGCAGCATAGGCGGGAGCTCCTACAATGAGCAGTTCTTC. This codes for CASSIGGSSYNEQFF.

The chain links TRBV2 to TRBJ2-1, with TRBD1 as a possible D gene (5 bases). The CDR3 covers 13 residues. Germline CDR1 reads SNHLY; CDR2 reads FYNNEI. V lost 10 bases and J 0 bases, leaving 10 bases between the germline ends. DNA for the CDR3: TGTGCCAACGACAGAGGCTCCTACAATGAGCAGTTCTTC. Amino acid sequence: CANDRGSYNEQFF.